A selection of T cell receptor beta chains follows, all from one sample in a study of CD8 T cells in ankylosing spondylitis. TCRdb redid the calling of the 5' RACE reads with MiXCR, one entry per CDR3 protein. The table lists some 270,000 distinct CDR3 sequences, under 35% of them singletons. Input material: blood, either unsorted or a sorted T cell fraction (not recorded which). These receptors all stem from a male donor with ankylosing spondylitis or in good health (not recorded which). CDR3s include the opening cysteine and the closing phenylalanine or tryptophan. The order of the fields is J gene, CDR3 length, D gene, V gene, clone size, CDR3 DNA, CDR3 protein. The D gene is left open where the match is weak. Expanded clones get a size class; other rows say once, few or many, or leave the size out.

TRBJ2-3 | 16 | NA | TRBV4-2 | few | TGTGCCAGCAGCCAAGCGGGGGTTACTAGCACAGATACGCAGTATTTT | CASSQAGVTSTDTQYF
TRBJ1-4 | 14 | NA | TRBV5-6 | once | TGTGCCAGCAGCCATGACAGGCGTGAAGAAAAACTGTTTTTT | CASSHDRREEKLFF
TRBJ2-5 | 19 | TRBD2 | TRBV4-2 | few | TGTGCCAGCAGCCAAGACGGGCTTTGGGGGACTAGTGGAGAAGAGACCCAGTACTTC | CASSQDGLWGTSGEETQYF
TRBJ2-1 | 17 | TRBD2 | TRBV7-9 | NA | TGTGCCAGCAGCTACACTAGCGGGCGGAGCTCCTACAATGAGCAGTTCTTC | CASSYTSGRSSYNEQFF
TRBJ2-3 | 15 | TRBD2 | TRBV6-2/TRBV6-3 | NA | TGTGCCAGCAGTGAGCGGGGGGGCTTTTCAGATACGCAGTATTTT | CASSERGGFSDTQYF
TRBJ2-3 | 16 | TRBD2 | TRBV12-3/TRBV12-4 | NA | TGTGCCAGCAGCTCGCCCCGGGGCGGGGGAAGGGATACGCAGTATTTT | CASSSPRGGGRDTQYF
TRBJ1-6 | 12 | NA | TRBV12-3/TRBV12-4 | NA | TGTGCCAGCAGTGTAAAAGGTGTGGCCCTCCACTTT | CASSVKGVALHF
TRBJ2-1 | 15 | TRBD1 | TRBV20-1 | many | TGCAGTGCTAGAGATAGGGACAGGCACTACAATGAGCAGTTCTTC | CSARDRDRHYNEQFF
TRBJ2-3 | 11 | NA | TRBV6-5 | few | TGTGCCAGCCACAGGGCAGATACGCAGTATTTT | CASHRADTQYF
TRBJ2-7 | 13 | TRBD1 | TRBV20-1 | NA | TGCAGTGCTTCCGAGGGGACAGCCTACGAGCAGTACTTC | CSASEGTAYEQYF
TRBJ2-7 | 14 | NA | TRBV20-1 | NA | TGCAGTGCTATCTCCCGGGGGACCTTTGAGGAGCAGTACTTC | CSAISRGTFEEQYF
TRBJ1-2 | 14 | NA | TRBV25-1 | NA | TGTGCCAGCAGTGCCGCAGGGTTGGGCTATGGCTACACCTTC | CASSAAGLGYGYTF
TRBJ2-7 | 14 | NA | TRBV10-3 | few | TGTGCCATCAGTGACCACAGGGAGCTCTACGAGCAGTACTTC | CAISDHRELYEQYF
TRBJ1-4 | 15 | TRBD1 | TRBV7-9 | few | TGTGCCACGGCGACCACAGGGGCGTCTAATGAAAAACTGTTTTTT | CATATTGASNEKLFF
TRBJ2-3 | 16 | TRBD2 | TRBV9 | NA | TGTGCCAGCAGCGTGACTAGCGGGGGACGCACAGATACGCAGTATTTT | CASSVTSGGRTDTQYF
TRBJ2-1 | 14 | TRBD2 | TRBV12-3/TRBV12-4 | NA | TGTGCCAGCATCCCAGGACTAGGAAGCCGCGAGCAGTTCTTC | CASIPGLGSREQFF
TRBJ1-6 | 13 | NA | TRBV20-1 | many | TGCAGTGCTAGAGATTCGGGAGGTTCACCCCTCCACTTT | CSARDSGGSPLHF
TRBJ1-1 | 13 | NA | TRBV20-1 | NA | TGCAGTGCTCCCAAAAACCTGAACACTGAAGCTTTCTTT | CSAPKNLNTEAFF
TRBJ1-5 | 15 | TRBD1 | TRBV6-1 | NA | TGTGCCAGCAGTCTGGGACAGGGCCGAGATCAGCCCCAGCATTTT | CASSLGQGRDQPQHF
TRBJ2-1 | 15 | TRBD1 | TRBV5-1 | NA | TGCGCCAGCAGCTTGGTTATGGGGACAGTCAATGAGCAGTTCTTC | CASSLVMGTVNEQFF
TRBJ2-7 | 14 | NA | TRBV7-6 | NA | TGTGCCAGCAGCCAAGAACACAGGGCCTACGAGCAGTACTTC | CASSQEHRAYEQYF
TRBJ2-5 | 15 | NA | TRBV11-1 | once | TGTGCCAGCAGCTTAGAGGCGAGCTCACGGGAGACCCAGTACTTC | CASSLEASSRETQYF
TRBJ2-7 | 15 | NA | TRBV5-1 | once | TGCGCCAGCAGCCCCACCTTGCGGGGCTCCTACGAGCAGTACTTC | CASSPTLRGSYEQYF
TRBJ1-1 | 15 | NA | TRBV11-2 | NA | TGTGCCAGCAGCTTAGATTTGGGGGTGGACACTGAAGCTTTCTTT | CASSLDLGVDTEAFF
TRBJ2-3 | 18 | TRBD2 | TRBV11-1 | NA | TGTGCCAGCAGCTTCTTCGTATACGGCGGGGGGGCGTCAGATACGCAGTATTTT | CASSFFVYGGGASDTQYF
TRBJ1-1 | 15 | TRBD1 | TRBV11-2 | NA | TGTGCCAGCAGCTTAATGGGACAGATGAACACTGAAGCTTTCTTT | CASSLMGQMNTEAFF
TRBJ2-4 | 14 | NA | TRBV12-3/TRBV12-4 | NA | TGTGCCAGCACCAAAACGCTGGGGACTAACATTCAGTACTTC | CASTKTLGTNIQYF
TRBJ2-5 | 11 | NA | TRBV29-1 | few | TGCAGCCCGACACTACAAGAGACCCAGTACTTC | CSPTLQETQYF
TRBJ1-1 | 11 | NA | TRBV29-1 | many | TGCAGCGTAAACATGAACACTGAAGCTTTCTTT | CSVNMNTEAFF
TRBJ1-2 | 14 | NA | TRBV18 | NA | TGTGCCAGCTCACCACAACGGGACGCGAAAGGCTACACCTTC | CASSPQRDAKGYTF
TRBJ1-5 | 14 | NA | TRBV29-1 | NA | TGCAGCGTTGAAGAAGGAAGAGTCAATCAGCCCCAGCATTTT | CSVEEGRVNQPQHF
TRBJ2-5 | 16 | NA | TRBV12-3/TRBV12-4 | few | TGTGCCAGCAGTTTTAGGGCTAGCTCCCCACAAGAGACCCAGTACTTC | CASSFRASSPQETQYF
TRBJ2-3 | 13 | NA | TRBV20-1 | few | TGCAGTGCCGTCAGCATAGTTGCAGATACGCAGTATTTT | CSAVSIVADTQYF
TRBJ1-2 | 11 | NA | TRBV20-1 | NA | TGCAGTGCTAGAGAGGTCTATGGCTACACCTTC | CSAREVYGYTF
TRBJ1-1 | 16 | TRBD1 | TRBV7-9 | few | TGTGCCAGCAGCTTAGGGAGGTTGACAGGGACCACTGAAGCTTTCTTT | CASSLGRLTGTTEAFF
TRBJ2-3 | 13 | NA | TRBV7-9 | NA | TGTGCCAGCAGCTTTGTTGGCACAGATACGCAGTATTTT | CASSFVGTDTQYF
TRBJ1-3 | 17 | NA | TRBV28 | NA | TGTGCCAGCAGTTTATGGGCTCCCGCCGGGATTGGAAACACCATATATTTT | CASSLWAPAGIGNTIYF
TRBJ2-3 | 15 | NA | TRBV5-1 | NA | TGCGCCAGCAGCTACCGACAGCAACCCACAGATACGCAGTATTTT | CASSYRQQPTDTQYF
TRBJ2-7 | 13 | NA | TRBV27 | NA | TGTGCCAGCAGTTTAGGGCAGATCCACGAGCAGTACTTC | CASSLGQIHEQYF
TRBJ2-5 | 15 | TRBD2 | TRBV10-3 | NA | TGTGCCATCAGTACTAGCGGAGCACCACAAGAGACCCAGTACTTC | CAISTSGAPQETQYF
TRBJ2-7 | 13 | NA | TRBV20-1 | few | TGCAGTGCTAGCGACCTTAGCTCCTACGAGCAGTACTTC | CSASDLSSYEQYF
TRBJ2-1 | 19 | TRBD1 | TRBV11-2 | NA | TGTGCCAGCAGGGGATTGGGACAGGGGGTTGTCAGCTCCTACAATGAGCAGTTCTTC | CASRGLGQGVVSSYNEQFF
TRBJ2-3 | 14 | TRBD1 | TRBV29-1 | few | TGCAGCGTAACCGGGACAGCCAACGCAGATACGCAGTATTTT | CSVTGTANADTQYF
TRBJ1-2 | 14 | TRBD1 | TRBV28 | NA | TGTGCCATTTTACCCGGGACAGGGATTTATGGCTACACCTTC | CAILPGTGIYGYTF
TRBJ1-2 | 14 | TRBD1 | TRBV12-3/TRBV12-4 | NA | TGTGCCAGCAGTGCCAGGGGGGTCGACTATGGCTACACCTTC | CASSARGVDYGYTF
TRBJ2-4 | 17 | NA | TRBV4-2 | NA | TGTGCCAGCAGCCAAGAGATCCTACTAGCAGTTTTAGACATTCAGTACTTC | CASSQEILLAVLDIQYF
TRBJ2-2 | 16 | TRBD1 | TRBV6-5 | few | TGTGCCAGCAGTTACACGGGACAGGGACGTACCGGGGAGCTGTTTTTT | CASSYTGQGRTGELFF
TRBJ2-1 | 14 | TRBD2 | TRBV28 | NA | TGTGCCAGCAGCCTAGCGGGCCGGGTCAATGAGCAGTTCTTC | CASSLAGRVNEQFF
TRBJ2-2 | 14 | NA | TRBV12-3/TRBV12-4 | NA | TGTGCCAGCAGTTTTCATGCGAACACCGGGGAGCTGTTTTTT | CASSFHANTGELFF
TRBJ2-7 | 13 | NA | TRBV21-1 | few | TGTGCCAGCAGCAAGGCAGGGGCCTACGAGCAGTACTTC | CASSKAGAYEQYF
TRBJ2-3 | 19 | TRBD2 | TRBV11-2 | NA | TGTGCCAGCAGCCCGCCGGGACTAGCGGGGGTTCGGCGGGTAGATACGCAGTATTTT | CASSPPGLAGVRRVDTQYF
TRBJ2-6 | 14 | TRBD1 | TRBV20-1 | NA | TGCAGTGCTCCGGACAGGGCTGGGGCCAACGTCCTGACTTTC | CSAPDRAGANVLTF
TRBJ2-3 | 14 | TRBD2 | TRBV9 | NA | TGTGCCAGCAGCGCGGGGGGGAGCACAGATACGCAGTATTTT | CASSAGGSTDTQYF
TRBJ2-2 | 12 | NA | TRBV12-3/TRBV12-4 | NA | TGTGCCACCCAGTTCGGATCCGGGGAGCTGTTTTTT | CATQFGSGELFF
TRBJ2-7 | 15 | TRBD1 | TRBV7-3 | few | TGTGCCAGCAGCTTAGACAGGGTCCCCTCCTACGAGCAGTACTTC | CASSLDRVPSYEQYF
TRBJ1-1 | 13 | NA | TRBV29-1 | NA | TGCAGCGTTGCTCGGCCAGGGTCCACTGAAGCTTTCTTT | CSVARPGSTEAFF
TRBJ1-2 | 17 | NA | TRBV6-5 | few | TGTGCCAGCAGTTACCGCCCAGACAGTATACCTAACTATGGCTACACCTTC | CASSYRPDSIPNYGYTF
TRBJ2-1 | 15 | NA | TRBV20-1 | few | TGCAGTGCTAGAGATCCCAGGGGGGGTTTCAATGAGCAGTTCTTC | CSARDPRGGFNEQFF
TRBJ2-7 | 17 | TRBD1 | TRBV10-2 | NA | TGCGCCAGCAGTGAGTCGGGATGGGACAGTCTCACCTACGAGCAGTACTTC | CASSESGWDSLTYEQYF
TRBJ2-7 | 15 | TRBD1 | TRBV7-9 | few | TGTGCCAGCGGGCTCCGGGACAGACTGTCCTACGAGCAGTACTTC | CASGLRDRLSYEQYF